The sequence of this T cell receptor (beta chain) was determined in a study of radiotherapy plus CTLA-4 blockade in lung cancer. Here immunoSEQ multiplex PCR was the method, and the copy in TCRdb shows in-frame clones only, minus some. The profile covers roughly 78,000 clones, with over 65% appearing a single time and more than 7% taken by the ten largest. Germline CDR1 reads SGHTA; CDR2 reads FQGNSA. CDR3 length: 18 amino acids. The V segment lost 5 bases and the J segment 5 bases; nucleotides outside the gene matches: 16. The sample consisted of peripheral blood, taken from a patient treated with radiotherapy plus ipilimumab. V and J are TRBV7-2 and TRBJ1-5, with 9 bases that match TRBD1. The receptor was isolated from a human donor with non-small cell lung cancer who had a complete response to radiotherapy plus ipilimumab. The DNA of the CDR3 is TGTGCCAGCAGCCAAGGGGTTGCTTGGACAGGGGTTTATCAGCCCCAGCATTTT. Amino acid sequence: CASSQGVAWTGVYQPQHF.